This entry lists 20 T cell receptor beta chains sequenced from one sample in a study of identifying expanded T cells in peripheral blood. Profiled with immunoSEQ multiplex PCR; TCRdb holds only in-frame clones, not every one. Counted here are 75,000 to 90,000 clones, 84% occurring once; the ten biggest clones make up approximately 18%. The sample taken for sequencing was blood. These receptors all stem from a person aged 18-70 years in good health.

The J gene is TRBJ2-7, the V gene TRBV4-1; 7 nucleotides agree with TRBD2. CDR3 length: 18 amino acids. After removal of 1 base from V and 4 bases from J, the junction contained 16 bases not matched to a gene. CDR1 and CDR2 from the germline V gene are MGHRA and YSYEKL. The CDR3 bases are TGCGCCAGCAGCCAAGGAGCTGTATTGGCTAGCGGAACATACGAGCAGTACTTC. This encodes CASSQGAVLASGTYEQYF.

This rearrangement joins TRBV19 to TRBJ1-1; TRBD1 matches 8 bases. Germline values: CDR1 LNHDA, CDR2 SQIVND (reference sequence). The CDR3 length is 13 residues. V gave up 3 bases and J gave up 5 bases; unmatched junction bases: 2. Here the CDR3 DNA reads TGTGCCAGTAGTATCCAGGGGGCAACTGAAGCTTTCTTT. Encoded protein: CASSIQGATEAFF.

The chain combines TRBV6-4 with TRBJ2-7; TRBD1 might be the D (5 bases). This CDR3 has 13 amino acids. Trimming pared 5 bases from V and 6 bases from J, leaving 14 bases between. Germline loops: CDR1 MRHNA, CDR2 SNTAGT. The CDR3 is CASSQNDRGEQYF. CDR3 coding DNA: TGTGCCAGCAGTCAGAACGACAGAGGCGAGCAGTACTTC.

The chain couples TRBV7-8 to TRBJ2-1; D gene unclear. Trimming took off 5 bases at V and 2 bases at J, with 4 bases between the two ends. CDR1 is SGHVS, CDR2 FQNEAQ, per germline. CDR3 size: 12 residues. As DNA, the CDR3 is TGTGCCAGCAGCCCGGCCTACAATGAGCAGTTCTTC. The encoded protein is CASSPAYNEQFF.

This chain connects TRBV5-6 to TRBJ2-7, with D hard to call. The V gene's germline CDR1 is SGHDT and CDR2 YYEEEE. Trimming shortened V by 1 base and J by 4 bases, and 12 bases separated the two germline ends. CDR3 size: 14 residues. CDR3 in DNA: TGTGCCAGCAGCTTGCTAGATCTCGGTTACGAGCAGTACTTC. Its protein product is CASSLLDLGYEQYF. Full variable domain (missing parts from reference TRBV5-6 and TRBJ2-7): DAGVTQSPTHLIKTRGQQVTLRCSPKSGHDTVSWYQQALGQGPQFIFQYYEEEERQRGNFPDRFSGHQFPNYSSELNVNALLLGDSALYLCASSLLDLGYEQYFGPGTRLTVT.

This rearrangement joins TRBV7-3 to TRBJ1-5; D might be TRBD1 (6 bases). There are 14 residues in the CDR3. CDR1 SGHTA and CDR2 FQGTGA come from the germline V gene. Trimming took 2 bases from V and 7 from J, leaving 12 bases between them. Written as DNA, the CDR3 is TGTGCCAGCAGCTTATCAGGGGTAGGGCAGCCCCAGCATTTT. It specifies CASSLSGVGQPQHF.

J is TRBJ1-4 and V is TRBV28; the match to TRBD1 covers 8 bases. There are 14 residues in the CDR3. V was pared by 6 bases and J by 7 bases, with 7 bases of the junction left unmatched. Per germline, CDR1 MDHEN and CDR2 SYDVKM. The CDR3 is CASRSGQESEKLFF. DNA of the CDR3: TGTGCCAGCAGGTCGGGACAGGAGAGTGAAAAACTGTTTTTT.

The chain combines TRBV6-5 with TRBJ2-7, with 7 bases identical to TRBD1. This CDR3 contains 14 residues. With V trimmed by 0 bases and J by 3 bases, 2 bases remained unmatched. Germline V CDR1 and CDR2: MNHEY, SVGAGI. CDR3 bases: TGTGCCAGCAGTTACTCAAACAGGGGCTACGAGCAGTACTTC. Protein sequence: CASSYSNRGYEQYF.

V gene TRBV27 combines with J gene TRBJ1-1, with TRBD1 identical over 7 bases. The CDR3 totals 18 residues. CDR1 is MNHEY, CDR2 SMNVEV, per germline (reference sequence). The V and J ends lost 2 bases and 0 bases, in that order; junction bases with no gene match: 12. The CDR3 bases are TGTGCCAGCAGTTTAACCAGGGGGGTGTTAAGGATGAACACTGAAGCTTTCTTT. Translating gives CASSLTRGVLRMNTEAFF.

This sequence joins TRBV4-3 and TRBJ1-1; the D gene is possibly TRBD1 (5 bases). The V gene's germline CDR1 is LGHNA and CDR2 YSLEER. Trimming shortened V by 0 bases and J by 4 bases, and 15 bases separated the two germline ends. The CDR3 is 16 residues long. CDR3 DNA sequence: TGCGCCAGCAGCCAAGACCGGAGCGGGGGACGCACTGAAGCTTTCTTT. Translating gives CASSQDRSGGRTEAFF.

This chain uses TRBV13 with TRBJ2-2; TRBD2 aligns across 7 bases. The CDR3 has 13 amino acids. The ends lost 5 bases at V and 5 bases at J; junction bases unmatched: 2. CDR1 is PRHDT and CDR2 is FYEKMQ in the germline V gene (reference sequence). This chain's CDR3 is CASSHGGTGELFF. Written as DNA, the CDR3 is TGTGCCAGCAGCCACGGGGGGACCGGGGAGCTGTTTTTT.

This clone has just one count. The rearrangement uses TRBV29-1 and TRBJ2-1, with 10 bases identical to TRBD1. In germline, CDR1 is SQVTM, CDR2 ANQGSEA. There are 14 residues in the CDR3. V gave up 7 bases and J gave up 1 base; unmatched junction bases: 4. CDR3 sequence: CSGSDRGSYNEQFF. The CDR3 DNA reads TGCAGCGGATCGGACAGGGGGTCCTACAATGAGCAGTTCTTC.

The CDR3, as DNA: TGTGCCAGCAGTTTATGGCCTGAAAGCGGGACTGAAGCTTTCTTT. Protein: CASSLWPESGTEAFF. This sequence joins TRBV28 and TRBJ1-1; D is uncertain. The V gene lost 0 bases and the J gene lost 5 bases, with 13 bases spanning the gap. Germline V lookup: CDR1 MDHEN, CDR2 SYDVKM. The CDR3 consists of 15 residues.

V usage is TRBV28 and J usage is TRBJ2-7; maybe TRBD2 (6 bases). Deletions cut 7 bases from V and 3 bases from J, with 13 bases between. The CDR3 covers 13 residues. Germline V CDR1 and CDR2: MDHEN, SYDVKM. CDR3 sequence: CASNRDSLYEQYF. The CDR3 DNA sequence: TGTGCCAGCAACCGGGACTCTCTCTACGAGCAGTACTTC.

Only one count was recorded for this clone. The V call is TRBV11-2, the J call TRBJ2-5; D may match TRBD1 or TRBD2 (5 bases each). Germline V gene data show CDR1 as SGHAT and CDR2 as FQNNGV. The CDR3 runs to 14 residues. V lost 5 bases to trimming and J lost 1 base, with 11 bases between them. The chain's CDR3 is CASSPRDGQETQYF. CDR3 bases: TGTGCCAGCAGCCCACGGGACGGCCAAGAGACCCAGTACTTC.

This clone has just one count. This chain joins TRBV30 and TRBJ1-5, with D possibly being TRBD1 (6 bases). Germline CDR1 reads GTSNPN; CDR2 reads SVGIG (reference sequence). This CDR3 region has 19 residues. V lost 1 base to trimming and J lost 0 bases, with 22 bases between them. The CDR3 is CAWSETVGQSDNSNQPQHF. CDR3 coding DNA: TGTGCCTGGAGTGAAACCGTCGGACAGAGCGACAATAGCAATCAGCCCCAGCATTTT.

V gene TRBV5-8 combines with J gene TRBJ1-4; D may be TRBD1 (6 bases). V lost 4 bases and J 7 bases, leaving 17 bases between the germline ends. Per germline, CDR1 SGHTS and CDR2 YDEGEE. The CDR3 has 15 residues. The CDR3 sequence is CASSIGGRWGEKLFF. The DNA of the CDR3 is TGTGCCAGCAGCATCGGGGGGCGATGGGGTGAAAAACTGTTTTTT. The whole variable domain, filled in from reference TRBV5-8 and TRBJ1-4, reads EAGVTQSPTHLIKTRGQQATLRCSPISGHTSVYWYQQALGLGLQFLLWYDEGEERNRGNFPPRFSGRQFPNYSSELNVNALELEDSALYLCASSIGGRWGEKLFFGSGTQLSVL.

The V and J genes are TRBV5-4 and TRBJ2-5; perhaps D is TRBD1 or TRBD2 (6 bases each). The CDR3 spans 17 residues. The V gene lost 0 bases and the J gene lost 3 bases, with 18 bases spanning the gap. CDR1 is SGHNT and CDR2 is YYREEE in the germline V gene (reference sequence). The DNA of the CDR3 is TGTGCCAGCAGCTTGGCGGGAGCGGAGGGGGGAAAAGAGACCCAGTACTTC. The encoded protein is CASSLAGAEGGKETQYF.

The rearrangement uses TRBV5-1 and TRBJ2-3; no clear D. CDR1 is SGHRS and CDR2 is YFSETQ in the germline V gene. This CDR3 comprises 15 residues. V shed 4 bases and J shed 0 bases, with 12 bases lying between them. DNA for the CDR3: TGCGCCAGCAGCATACTTGCAACTAGCACAGATACGCAGTATTTT. Its protein is CASSILATSTDTQYF.

The rearrangement uses TRBV6-6 and TRBJ2-2; a possible D gene is TRBD1 (6 bases). Between the trimmed V and J ends, which lost 7 bases and 0 bases, there was a span of 15 bases. There are 16 residues in the CDR3. Germline V lookup: CDR1 MNHNY, CDR2 SVGAGI (reference sequence). CDR3 nucleotide sequence: TGTGCCAGCAATGACAGGTGGGGAGCGAACACCGGGGAGCTGTTTTTT. It is translated as CASNDRWGANTGELFF.